The 21 T cell receptor beta chains in this list originate from one sample, sequenced in a study of shared clonotypes between healthy human individuals. Some clones are missing from TCRdb's copy, which holds only in-frame ones; the method was immunoSEQ multiplex PCR. The repertoire holds roughly 2.1 million clones, with roughly 91% as singletons. Naive CD8 isolation took CD45RO-negative cells positively selected for CCR7 and excluded terminally differentiated effector memory CD45RA+ cells. Source material: naive CD8+ T cells from PBMCs. These TCRs come from a young man in good health. Some clones in this sample may be carry-over from other donors' samples.

This clone has just one count. J is TRBJ2-7 and V is TRBV6-5; the D gene is possibly TRBD1 (6 bases). This CDR3 contains 14 residues. Deletions cut 6 bases from V and 0 bases from J, with 12 bases between. Germline-derived CDR1 and CDR2 are MNHEY and SVGAGI. The CDR3 spells CASRPHRASYEQYF. CDR3 bases: TGTGCCAGCAGACCACACAGGGCCTCCTACGAGCAGTACTTC.

This clone was counted once. The gene calls are TRBV9 and TRBJ2-7; possible D gene TRBD2, 6 bases. The germline gives CDR1 SGDLS, CDR2 YYNGEE. This CDR3 is 14 amino acids long. The ends were cut back, 0 bases at V and 3 bases at J, with 10 bases in the middle. The CDR3 sequence is CASSVGGGFYEQYF. In DNA form, the CDR3 reads TGTGCCAGCAGCGTAGGTGGAGGGTTCTACGAGCAGTACTTC.

This rearrangement joins TRBV2 to TRBJ2-2; 7 nucleotides line up with TRBD2. This CDR3 contains 12 residues. Germline lookup yields CDR1 SNHLY and CDR2 FYNNEI. With 8 bases clipped from V and 7 bases from J, the junction kept 4 bases outside the gene matches. The CDR3, as DNA: TGTGCCAGCGGACTAGTTGGCGGGGAGCTGTTTTTT. Protein product: CASGLVGGELFF.

Points on this clone: Other DNA sequences in the same sample also yield this CDR3. V gene TRBV28 combines with J gene TRBJ2-2; TRBD1 or TRBD2 may be the D gene (5 bases each). Trimming left V 1 base short and J 4 bases short, with 7 bases between. CDR1 is MDHEN, CDR2 SYDVKM, per germline. This CDR3 comprises 14 residues. CDR3 in DNA: TGTGCCAGCAGTTTATCTGGGGGCACCGGGGAGCTGTTTTTT. Protein product: CASSLSGGTGELFF.

The chain links TRBV10-3 to TRBJ2-3, with D perhaps given as TRBD1 or TRBD2 (5 bases each). The germline V and J ends were trimmed by 7 bases and 2 bases, with 13 bases remaining between them. This CDR3 has 14 residues. CDR1 and CDR2 from the germline V gene are ENHRY and SYGVKD. The chain's CDR3 is CAITGTESTDTQYF. For the CDR3, the DNA is TGTGCCATCACTGGGACCGAATCCACAGATACGCAGTATTTT.

The chain has TRBV11-2 and TRBJ1-1; 7 positions agree with TRBD1. Germline V gene lookup returns CDR1 SGHAT and CDR2 FQNNGV. The ends lost 6 bases at V and 3 bases at J; junction bases unmatched: 7. This CDR3 is 14 amino acids long. The CDR3 DNA sequence: TGTGCCAGCAGTCTCTATGGACAGGACACTGAAGCTTTCTTT. Its translation is CASSLYGQDTEAFF. Using reference TRBV11-2 and TRBJ1-1 for the parts outside the CDR3, the full variable domain is EAGVAQSPRYKIIEKRQSVAFWCNPISGHATLYWYQQILGQGPKLLIQFQNNGVVDDSQLPKDRFSAERLKGVDSTLKIQPAKLEDSAVYLCASSLYGQDTEAFFGQGTRLTVV.

The chain joins TRBV7-9 to TRBJ2-1; possible D gene TRBD2, 5 bases. This CDR3 comprises 12 residues. CDR1 and CDR2 from the germline V gene are SEHNR and FQNEAQ (reference sequence). With 5 bases removed from V and 10 bases from J, the gap between germline ends came to 12 bases. CDR3 bases: TGTGCCAGCAGCCCCGCCGGGGAGGAGCAGTTCTTC. Translation gives CASSPAGEEQFF.

The CDR3 nucleotides are TGCGCCAGCAGCTTGGTCAGACCTGGGACAGACGGGGAGCTGTTTTTT. As protein: CASSLVRPGTDGELFF. V gene TRBV5-1 combines with J gene TRBJ2-2; 7 bases match TRBD1. The CDR3 sequence is 16 residues long. V dropped 0 bases and J dropped 7; count of bases not matched to a gene: 9. Germline loops: CDR1 SGHRS, CDR2 YFSETQ. Full variable domain (remainder filled in from reference TRBV5-1 and TRBJ2-2): KAGVTQTPRYLIKTRGQQVTLSCSPISGHRSVSWYQQTPGQGLQFLFEYFSETQRNKGNFPGRFSGRQFSNSRSEMNVSTLELGDSALYLCASSLVRPGTDGELFFGEGSRLTVL.

This rearrangement joins TRBV2 to TRBJ1-5, with 9 bases that match TRBD1. Trimming cost V 6 bases and J 4 bases; bases outside gene matches: 4. Germline loops: CDR1 SNHLY, CDR2 FYNNEI. The CDR3 spans 14 residues. In DNA form, the CDR3 reads TGTGCCAGCAGCGACGGACAGGGGAATCAGCCCCAGCATTTT. This gives the protein CASSDGQGNQPQHF.

The chain carries TRBV5-1 and TRBJ2-5; D is possibly TRBD1 (6 bases). Per germline, CDR1 SGHRS and CDR2 YFSETQ. V gave up 3 bases and J gave up 1 base, with 10 bases separating them. The CDR3 has 14 amino acids. The chain's CDR3 is CASSSDSAQETQYF. DNA of the CDR3: TGCGCCAGCAGCTCGGACAGCGCCCAAGAGACCCAGTACTTC.

As to this clone: Other DNA sequences from this sample encode an identical CDR3 as well. The genes are TRBV11-2 and TRBJ2-5; D is tentatively TRBD1 or TRBD2 (5 bases each). There are 14 residues in the CDR3. V was pared by 1 base and J by 4 bases, with 10 bases between. The germline V gene encodes CDR1 SGHAT and CDR2 FQNNGV. Here the CDR3 reads CASSLGAGRETQYF. CDR3 DNA sequence: TGTGCCAGCAGCTTAGGGGCAGGGAGAGAGACCCAGTACTTC.

V gene TRBV19 combines with J gene TRBJ2-7; D might be TRBD1 (6 bases). From germline, CDR1 is LNHDA and CDR2 SQIVND (reference sequence). V was pared by 8 bases and J by 2 bases, with 13 bases between. This CDR3 is built from 13 residues. Written as DNA, the CDR3 is TGTGCCAGTTCGCGGACAGCCACCTACGAGCAGTACTTC. It specifies CASSRTATYEQYF.

V usage is TRBV28 and J usage is TRBJ1-1; 7 bases fit TRBD1. This CDR3 is built from 13 residues. The junction had 6 bases not matched to a gene; V was cut back by 4 bases and J by 7 bases. In germline, CDR1 is MDHEN, CDR2 SYDVKM. CDR3 sequence: CASSSGTEIEAFF. In DNA form, the CDR3 reads TGTGCCAGCAGTTCCGGGACAGAGATTGAAGCTTTCTTT.

The chain carries TRBV7-9 and TRBJ2-4, with TRBD1 matching 7 bases. The CDR3 is 17 residues long. Per germline, CDR1 SEHNR and CDR2 FQNEAQ (reference sequence). The junction had 11 bases not matched to a gene; V was cut back by 4 bases and J by 2 bases. CDR3 loop: CASSSRPGTVTKNIQYF. The CDR3 DNA follows: TGTGCCAGCAGCTCCAGACCCGGGACAGTCACCAAAAACATTCAGTACTTC.

The chain combines TRBV6-6 with TRBJ2-3; 10 bases are shared with TRBD2. Germline assignment: CDR1 MNHNY and CDR2 SVGAGI (reference sequence). The J segment lost 6 bases and the V segment lost 4 bases, leaving 10 bases of the junction unmatched. The CDR3 is 16 residues long. Here the CDR3 DNA reads TGTGCCAGCAGTTCCATAGCGGGAGGTGCAGCTGATACGCAGTATTTT. This codes for CASSSIAGGAADTQYF.

This chain joins TRBV7-8 and TRBJ2-2; D tentatively reads TRBD1 or TRBD2 (5 bases each). Trimming removed 5 bases from V and 7 bases from J, with 11 bases in between. CDR3 length: 13 residues. Germline V lookup: CDR1 SGHVS, CDR2 FQNEAQ. CDR3 amino acids: CASSPPGLGELFF. For the CDR3, the DNA is TGTGCCAGCAGCCCGCCGGGGCTCGGGGAGCTGTTTTTT.

Comment on this clone: The sample has other DNA sequences that encode this CDR3 too. The chain links TRBV27 to TRBJ1-2; the match to TRBD1 covers 8 bases. In germline, CDR1 is MNHEY, CDR2 SMNVEV (reference sequence). Unmatched junction bases numbered 6, after V lost 5 bases and J lost 4 bases. CDR3 length equals 14 residues. The chain's CDR3 is CASSPRTGSYGYTF. CDR3 bases: TGTGCCAGCAGTCCGCGGACAGGGTCCTATGGCTACACCTTC.

V usage is TRBV14 and J usage is TRBJ1-1; D is ambiguous. Germline CDR1 and CDR2: SGHDN and FVKESK. V was pared by 4 bases and J by 4 bases, with 13 bases between. The CDR3 is made up of 14 amino acids. CDR3 protein: CASSPYQLRTEAFF. The CDR3 nucleotides read TGTGCCAGCAGCCCTTACCAACTTCGCACTGAAGCTTTCTTT.

A remark on this clone: Other DNA sequences in this specimen translate into the identical CDR3. The V call is TRBV5-1, the J call TRBJ2-7, with D maybe TRBD1 (5 bases). Germline values: CDR1 SGHRS, CDR2 YFSETQ. The CDR3 totals 13 residues. V was trimmed by 2 bases and J by 2 bases, leaving 8 bases between them. The CDR3 loop reads CASSFDRTYEQYF. In nucleotides, the CDR3 is TGCGCCAGCAGCTTTGACAGAACCTACGAGCAGTACTTC.

Here the CDR3 reads CASSAGSTGGYEQYF. DNA of the CDR3: TGTGCCAGCAGTGCGGGGAGCACAGGGGGCTACGAGCAGTACTTC. The rearrangement joins TRBV11-3 to TRBJ2-7, with TRBD1 matching 8 bases. This CDR3 spans 15 amino acids. CDR1 is SGHNT, CDR2 YENEEA, per germline. J gave up 3 bases and V 6 bases, and 10 bases lay outside the gene matches. Complete variable domain (other parts from reference TRBV11-3 and TRBJ2-7): EAGVVQSPRYKIIEKKQPVAFWCNPISGHNTLYWYLQNLGQGPELLIRYENEEAVDDSQLPKDRFSAERLKGVDSTLKIQPAELGDSAVYLCASSAGSTGGYEQYFGPGTRLTVT.

On this clone itself: Other DNA sequences in the same sample also yield this CDR3. The chain combines TRBV29-1 with TRBJ1-2; D is uncertain. Germline lookup yields CDR1 SQVTM and CDR2 ANQGSEA. This CDR3 has 13 amino acids. V was clipped by 4 bases and J by 3 bases, with 12 bases between them. CDR3 DNA sequence: TGCAGCGTTGTAGGCGGGCGAGACTATGGCTACACCTTC. This gives the protein CSVVGGRDYGYTF. The variable domain in full, with the rest retrieved from reference TRBV29-1 and TRBJ1-2, is SAVISQKPSRDICQRGTSLTIQCQVDSQVTMMFWYRQQPGQSLTLIATANQGSEATYESGFVIDKFPISRPNLTFSTLTVSNMSPEDSSIYLCSVVGGRDYGYTFGSGTRLTVV.